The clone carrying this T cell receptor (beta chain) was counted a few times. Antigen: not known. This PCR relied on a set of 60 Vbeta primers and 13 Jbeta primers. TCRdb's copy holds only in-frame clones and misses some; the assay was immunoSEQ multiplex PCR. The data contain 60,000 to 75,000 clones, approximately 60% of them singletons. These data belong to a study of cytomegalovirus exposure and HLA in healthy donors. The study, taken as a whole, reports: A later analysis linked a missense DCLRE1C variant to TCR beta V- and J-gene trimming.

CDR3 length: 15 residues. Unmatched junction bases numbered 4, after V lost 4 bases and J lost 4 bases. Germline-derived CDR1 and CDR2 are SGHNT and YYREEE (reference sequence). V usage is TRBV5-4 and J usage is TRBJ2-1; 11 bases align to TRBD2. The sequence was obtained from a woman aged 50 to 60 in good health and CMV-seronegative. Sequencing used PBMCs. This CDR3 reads CASSQGTSGYNEQFF. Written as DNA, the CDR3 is TGTGCCAGCAGCCAGGGGACTAGCGGATACAATGAGCAGTTCTTC.